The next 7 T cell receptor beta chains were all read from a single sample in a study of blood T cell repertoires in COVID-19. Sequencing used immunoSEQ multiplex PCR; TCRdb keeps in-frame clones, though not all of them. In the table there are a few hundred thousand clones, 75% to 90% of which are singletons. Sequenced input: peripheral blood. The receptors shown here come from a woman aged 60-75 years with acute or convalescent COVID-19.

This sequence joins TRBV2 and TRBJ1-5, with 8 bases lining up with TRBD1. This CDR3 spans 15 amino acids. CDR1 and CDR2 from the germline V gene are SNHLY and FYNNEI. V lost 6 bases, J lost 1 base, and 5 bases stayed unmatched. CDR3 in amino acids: CASRLDRASNQPQHF. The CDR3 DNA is TGTGCCAGCAGATTGGACAGGGCAAGCAATCAGCCCCAGCATTTT.

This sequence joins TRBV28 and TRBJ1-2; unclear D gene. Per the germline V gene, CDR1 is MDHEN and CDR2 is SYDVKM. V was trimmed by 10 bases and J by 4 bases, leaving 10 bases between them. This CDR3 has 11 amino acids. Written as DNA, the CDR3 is TGTGCCACCACAGCCGGCTATGGCTACACCTTC. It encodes CATTAGYGYTF.

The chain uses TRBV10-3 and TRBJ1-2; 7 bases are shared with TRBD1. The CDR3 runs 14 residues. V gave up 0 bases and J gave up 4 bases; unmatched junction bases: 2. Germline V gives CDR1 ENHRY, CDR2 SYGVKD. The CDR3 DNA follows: TGTGCCATCAGTGAGTCCGGGACAGTCTATGGCTACACCTTC. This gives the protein CAISESGTVYGYTF.

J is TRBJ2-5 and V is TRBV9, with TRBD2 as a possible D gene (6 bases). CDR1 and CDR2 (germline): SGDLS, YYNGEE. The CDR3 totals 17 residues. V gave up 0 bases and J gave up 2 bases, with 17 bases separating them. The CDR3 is CASSVALAAGKQETQYF. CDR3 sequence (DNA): TGTGCCAGCAGCGTAGCCTTGGCCGCGGGGAAACAAGAGACCCAGTACTTC.

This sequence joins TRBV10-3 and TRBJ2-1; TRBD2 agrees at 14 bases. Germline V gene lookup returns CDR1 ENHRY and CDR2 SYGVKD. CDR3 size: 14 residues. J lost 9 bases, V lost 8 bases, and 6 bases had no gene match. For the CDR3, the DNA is TGTGCCATCGTCGGGACTAGCGGGGGTGGTGAGCAGTTCTTC. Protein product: CAIVGTSGGGEQFF.

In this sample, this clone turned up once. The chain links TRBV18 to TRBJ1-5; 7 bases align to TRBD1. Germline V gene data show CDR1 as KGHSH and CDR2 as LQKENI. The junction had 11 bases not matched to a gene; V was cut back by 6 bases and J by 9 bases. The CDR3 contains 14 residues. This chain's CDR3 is CASSPGTEVTPQHF. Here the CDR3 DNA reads TGTGCCAGCTCCCCAGGGACAGAGGTTACGCCCCAGCATTTT.

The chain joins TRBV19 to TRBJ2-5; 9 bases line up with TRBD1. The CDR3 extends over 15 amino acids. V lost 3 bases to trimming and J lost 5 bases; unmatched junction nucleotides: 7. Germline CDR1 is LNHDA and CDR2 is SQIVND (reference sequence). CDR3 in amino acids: CASSIGQGHRETQYF. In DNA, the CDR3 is TGTGCCAGTAGTATCGGACAGGGGCACAGGGAGACCCAGTACTTC. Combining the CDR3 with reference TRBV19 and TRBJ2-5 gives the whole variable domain DGGITQSPKYLFRKEGQNVTLSCEQNLNHDAMYWYRQDPGQGLRLIYYSQIVNDFQKGDIAEGYSVSREKKESFPLTVTSAQKNPTAFYLCASSIGQGHRETQYFGPGTRLLVL.